This TCR beta chain was sequenced for a study of response to subunit inactivated influenza vaccine. The V gene lost 9 bases and the J gene lost 3 bases, with 18 bases spanning the gap. The CDR3 has 14 residues. MiXCR was run by TCRdb on the RT-PCR reads, yielding one entry per CDR3 protein. The sample carries 490,000 or so distinct CDR3 sequences, 7.6% recorded once. This clonotype was counted ten times or more. Its antigen is unidentified. Notes on the study in general: T cells newly recruited by each seasonal influenza vaccination are few, the authors suggested.

The chain links TRBV12-3 or TRBV12-4 to TRBJ2-7; perhaps TRBD2 as D (5 bases). The receptor was isolated from a man between 50 and 70 years old who received an inactivated influenza vaccine. The sequences come from PBMCs from blood, collected about 23 months after vaccination. CDR3 nucleotide sequence: TGTGCCAGTGCCGGCCGGCTCGGGAACTACGAGCAGTACTTC. Translating it yields CASAGRLGNYEQYF.